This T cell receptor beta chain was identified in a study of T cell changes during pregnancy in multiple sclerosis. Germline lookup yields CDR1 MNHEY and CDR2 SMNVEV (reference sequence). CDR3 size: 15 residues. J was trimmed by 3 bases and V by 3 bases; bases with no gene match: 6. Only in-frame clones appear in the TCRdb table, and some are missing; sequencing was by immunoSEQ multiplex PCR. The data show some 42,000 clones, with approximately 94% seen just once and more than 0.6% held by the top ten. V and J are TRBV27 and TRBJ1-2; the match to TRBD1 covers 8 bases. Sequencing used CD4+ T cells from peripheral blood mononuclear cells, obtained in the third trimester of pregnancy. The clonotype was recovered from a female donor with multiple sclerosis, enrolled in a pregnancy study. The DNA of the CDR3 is TGTGCCAGCAGTTTCACAGGGGGGAGTTACTATGGCTACACCTTC. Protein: CASSFTGGSYYGYTF.